A single TCR beta chain is shown here with its context. Its specificity is not known. TCRdb independently ran MiXCR on the 5' RACE reads; one entry per CDR3 protein. Of 400,000 to 550,000 distinct CDR3 sequences listed, less than 25% are singletons. Each donor (without exception) was a healthy Caucasian. The CDR3 length is 13 residues. Germline V gene sequence: CDR1 MNHNS, CDR2 SASEGT. V was cut by 6 bases and J by 10 bases, with 13 bases left in between. This entry comes from a study of identical twins. General study results and limits: The authors noted that invariant MAIT and iNKT cells could partly confound zero-insertion analyses.

The sample also formed part of further work on T cells expressing NK-cell markers. Per that paper: It was still unclear whether expanded NKG2C+ T cell clones were HCMV specific.

The source material was CD4+ T cells sorted from blood. The chain carries TRBV6-1 and TRBJ1-6, with D unresolved. The clonotype was recovered from a woman aged 18-29 years in good health. In DNA form, the CDR3 reads TGTGCCAGCAGGGAGGCAGGCCTATCACCCCTCCACTTT. It specifies CASREAGLSPLHF.